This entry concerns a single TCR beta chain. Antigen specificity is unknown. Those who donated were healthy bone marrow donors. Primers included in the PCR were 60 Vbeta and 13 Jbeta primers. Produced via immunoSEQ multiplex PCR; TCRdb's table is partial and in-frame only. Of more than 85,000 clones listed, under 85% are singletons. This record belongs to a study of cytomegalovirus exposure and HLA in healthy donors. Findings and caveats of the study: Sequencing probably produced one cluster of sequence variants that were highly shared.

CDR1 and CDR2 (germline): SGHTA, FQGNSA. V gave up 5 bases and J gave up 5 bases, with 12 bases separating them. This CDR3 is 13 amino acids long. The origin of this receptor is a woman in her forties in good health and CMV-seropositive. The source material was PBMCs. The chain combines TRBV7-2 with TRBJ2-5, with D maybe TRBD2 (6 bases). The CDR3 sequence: CASSLLASETQYF. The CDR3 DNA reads TGTGCCAGCAGCCTACTAGCTTCGGAGACCCAGTACTTC. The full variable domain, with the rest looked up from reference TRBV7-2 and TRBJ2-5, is GAGVSQSPSNKVTEKGKDVELRCDPISGHTALYWYRQSLGQGLEFLIYFQGNSAPDKSGLPSDRFSAERTGGSVSTLTIQRTQQEDSAVYLCASSLLASETQYFGPGTRLLVL.